This T cell receptor beta chain was obtained from a study of T cell changes during pregnancy in multiple sclerosis. Profiling relied on immunoSEQ multiplex PCR, and the TCRdb table lists in-frame clones only, not all of them. Here the sample spans 40,000 to 65,000 clones, almost 95% being singletons. From germline, CDR1 is MNHNY and CDR2 SVGAGI (reference sequence). J was trimmed by 5 bases and V by 8 bases; bases with no gene match: 11. The CDR3 runs 14 residues. The genes are TRBV6-6 and TRBJ1-2, with 7 nucleotides matching TRBD1. The sequencing here drew on CD4+ T cells from peripheral blood mononuclear cells, taken in the third trimester of pregnancy. The TCR sequence derives from a female donor with multiple sclerosis, enrolled in a pregnancy study. The CDR3 loop is CASSQGGAYYGYTF. The DNA of the CDR3 is TGTGCCAGCTCCCAGGGGGGCGCTTATTATGGCTACACCTTC.